This passage covers 15 T cell receptor beta chains from one sample sequenced in a study of blood T cell repertoires in COVID-19. Data came from immunoSEQ multiplex PCR; TCRdb stores just in-frame clones and leaves some out. The repertoire holds some 190,000 clones, with roughly nine tenths as singletons. Sequencing was done on a sample of peripheral blood. Source of these receptors: a man younger than 45 with acute or convalescent COVID-19.

The chain carries TRBV10-2 and TRBJ2-3, with D unclear. The V end was cut by 3 bases, the J end by 2 bases, with 12 bases between. Germline V gives CDR1 WSHSY, CDR2 SAAADI. The length of the CDR3 is 15 residues. CDR3 coding DNA: TGCGCCAGCAGTGACAGGTCAAGTTACACAGATACGCAGTATTTT. Amino acids: CASSDRSSYTDTQYF.

The chain has TRBV6-5 and TRBJ2-2, with a possible D match to TRBD1 (6 bases). The V gene's germline CDR1 is MNHEY and CDR2 SVGAGI. CDR3 size: 16 residues. The V end lost 2 bases, the J end lost 5 bases, and 15 bases lay between the germline ends. DNA of the CDR3: TGTGCCAGCAGTTACGATTTACGTAGGGGGACCGGGGAGCTGTTTTTT. As protein: CASSYDLRRGTGELFF.

The gene calls are TRBV4-1 and TRBJ2-1, with D tentatively TRBD2 (7 bases). The CDR3 is 13 residues long. The V gene's germline CDR1 is MGHRA and CDR2 YSYEKL. V was trimmed by 7 bases and J by 5 bases, leaving 12 bases between them. The DNA for the CDR3 is TGCGCCAGCAAAAGGGGGAGGGACAATGAGCAGTTCTTC. Encoded protein: CASKRGRDNEQFF.

V usage is TRBV9 and J usage is TRBJ2-3, with D possibly matching TRBD2 (6 bases). V gave up 4 bases and J gave up 2 bases, with 17 bases separating them. Germline values: CDR1 SGDLS, CDR2 YYNGEE. The CDR3 length is 16 residues. CDR3 DNA: TGTGCCAGCAGCAAGGGACTTCACTACACCACAGATACGCAGTATTTT. Protein product: CASSKGLHYTTDTQYF.

The genes are TRBV27 and TRBJ2-3, with TRBD2 identical over 7 bases. The CDR3 is made up of 12 amino acids. With 2 bases clipped from V and 10 bases from J, the junction kept 3 bases outside the gene matches. The germline V gene has CDR1 MNHEY and CDR2 SMNVEV (reference sequence). The CDR3 DNA follows: TGTGCCAGCAGTTTAGCGGGGGAGGCGCAGTATTTT. This gives the protein CASSLAGEAQYF.

Only one count was recorded for this clone. This chain uses TRBV6-6 with TRBJ1-5; the D gene is possibly TRBD1 (6 bases). The V gene's germline CDR1 is MNHNY and CDR2 SVGAGI (reference sequence). This CDR3 has 16 amino acids. The V gene lost 0 bases and the J gene lost 5 bases, with 14 bases spanning the gap. The CDR3 nucleotides are TGTGCCAGCAGTTACTCGGTGGTGGGGGCCCATCAGCCCCAGCATTTT. This encodes CASSYSVVGAHQPQHF.

This chain joins TRBV6-6 and TRBJ2-7; tentative D call: TRBD2 (5 bases). The germline CDR1 and CDR2 sequences are MNHNY and SVGAGI (reference sequence). The CDR3 has 14 amino acids. The V gene lost 6 bases and the J gene lost 0 bases, with 12 bases spanning the gap. CDR3 DNA sequence: TGTGCCAGCAGCAGACTATCTAGCTCCTACGAGCAGTACTTC. Protein product: CASSRLSSSYEQYF.

The rearrangement uses TRBV19 and TRBJ1-2; 8 positions agree with TRBD1. The CDR3 consists of 15 residues. From germline, CDR1 is LNHDA and CDR2 SQIVND (reference sequence). The V segment lost 6 bases and the J segment 3 bases; nucleotides outside the gene matches: 9. The DNA of the CDR3 is TGTGCCAGTAGGACGGACAGGGAGTATGACTATGGCTACACCTTC. Protein product: CASRTDREYDYGYTF.

The chain combines TRBV4-2 with TRBJ2-6, with 9 bases aligning to TRBD2. Germline V lookup: CDR1 LGHNA, CDR2 YNFKEQ. The J segment lost 0 bases and the V segment lost 1 base, leaving 10 bases of the junction unmatched. The CDR3 runs to 20 residues. The CDR3 region has the DNA TGTGCCAGCAGCCAAGGGGGCGGGAGGGCCGACTCCTCTGGGGCCAACGTCCTGACTTTC. It is translated as CASSQGGGRADSSGANVLTF.

The chain uses TRBV6-5 and TRBJ1-5, with TRBD1 matching 7 bases. The CDR3 length is 16 residues. In germline, CDR1 is MNHEY, CDR2 SVGAGI. V trimming: 0 bases; J trimming: 4 bases; junction bases outside the gene matches: 6. The CDR3 DNA follows: TGTGCCAGCAGTTACTCGAACAGGGGAGATAATCAGCCCCAGCATTTT. Translating it yields CASSYSNRGDNQPQHF.

J is TRBJ2-6 and V is TRBV10-2, with D perhaps matching TRBD1 (6 bases). Trimming took off 2 bases at V and 0 bases at J, with 11 bases between the two ends. The length of the CDR3 is 17 residues. Germline V gene data show CDR1 as WSHSY and CDR2 as SAAADI. This chain's CDR3 is CASSERPGDSGANVLTF. CDR3 DNA: TGCGCCAGCAGTGAGAGGCCAGGGGACTCTGGGGCCAACGTCCTGACTTTC.

The V call is TRBV12-5, the J call TRBJ1-6; unclear D gene. With 6 bases removed from V and 10 bases from J, the gap between germline ends came to 10 bases. Per germline, CDR1 LGHNT and CDR2 FRNRAP. CDR3 length: 12 amino acids. CDR3 DNA: TGTGCTAGTGGCACCAGGCCCTCACCCCTCCACTTT. It encodes CASGTRPSPLHF.

The V gene is TRBV27, the J gene TRBJ2-7, with 9 bases that match TRBD1. The CDR3 contains 13 residues. CDR1 and CDR2 from the germline V gene are MNHEY and SMNVEV (reference sequence). Unmatched junction bases numbered 1, after V lost 4 bases and J lost 3 bases. The CDR3 region has the DNA TGTGCCAGCAGTTGGGGACAGGGCTACGAGCAGTACTTC. Translated: CASSWGQGYEQYF.

In its sample, this clone was seen once. The chain employs TRBV6-6 and TRBJ2-5; maybe TRBD2 (5 bases). Germline-derived CDR1 and CDR2 are MNHNY and SVGAGI (reference sequence). CDR3 length: 14 amino acids. Trimming shortened V by 7 bases and J by 7 bases, and 19 bases separated the two germline ends. The CDR3 here is CASTPVGVRGTQYF. The CDR3 DNA reads TGTGCCAGCACCCCAGTCGGGGTCCGAGGGACCCAGTACTTC.

This chain uses TRBV4-1 with TRBJ1-5, with 7 bases that match TRBD1. The CDR3 loop spans 17 amino acids. Unmatched junction bases numbered 9, after V lost 4 bases and J lost 0 bases. Germline V CDR1 and CDR2: MGHRA, YSYEKL. The CDR3 nucleotides read TGCGCCAGCAGCCGCGGATCACAGGGGAATAGCAATCAGCCCCAGCATTTT. Protein sequence: CASSRGSQGNSNQPQHF.